Below are 9 T cell receptor beta chains sequenced from a single sample in a study of T cells in Graves' hyperthyroidism and ophthalmopathy. TCR beta CDR3 region amplification was performed from RNA transcripts. First-round RT-PCR of the TCR CDR3 relied on the HTBI primer set. One entry per CDR3 protein, called by TCRdb with MiXCR from the multiplex PCR reads. The repertoire has about 290,000 distinct CDR3 sequences, about 13% of them found once; the top ten carry roughly 7.9%. Sequencing was performed on blood. These TCRs come from a woman aged 35 to 49 with Graves' hyperthyroidism.

This clonotype was observed many times. The rearrangement joins TRBV19 to TRBJ1-1, with D tentatively TRBD1 (6 bases). The germline V gene encodes CDR1 LNHDA and CDR2 SQIVND (reference sequence). V lost 9 bases and J lost 0, with 14 bases in between. The CDR3 runs 14 residues. The CDR3 sequence is CASTRRGMNTEAFF. The CDR3 region has the DNA TGTGCCAGCACCCGTAGGGGGATGAACACTGAAGCTTTCTTT. Variable domain in full (rest from reference TRBV19 and TRBJ1-1): DGGITQSPKYLFRKEGQNVTLSCEQNLNHDAMYWYRQDPGQGLRLIYYSQIVNDFQKGDIAEGYSVSREKKESFPLTVTSAQKNPTAFYLCASTRRGMNTEAFFGQGTRLTVV.

This clonotype came up many times. This chain joins TRBV28 and TRBJ1-6; D not resolved. V lost 7 bases and J lost 9, with 10 bases in between. Per germline, CDR1 MDHEN and CDR2 SYDVKM. The CDR3 has 12 amino acids. The CDR3 DNA is TGTGCCAGCATACAACGGGGTTCACCCCTCCACTTT. Translation gives CASIQRGSPLHF.

The chain couples TRBV7-2 to TRBJ2-5; no definite D call. From germline, CDR1 is SGHTA and CDR2 FQGNSA. V shed 2 bases and J shed 4 bases, with 14 bases lying between them. The CDR3 has 15 residues. The CDR3: CASSLKLGCGETQYF. In nucleotides, the CDR3 is TGTGCCAGCAGCTTAAAACTCGGTTGTGGAGAGACCCAGTACTTC.

This clonotype was recorded many times. This sequence joins TRBV15 and TRBJ2-2; D gene ambiguous. Germline lookup yields CDR1 LNHNV and CDR2 YYDKDF (reference sequence). V lost 1 base, J lost 5 bases, and 8 bases lay in between. The CDR3 length is 14 residues. The CDR3 coding sequence is TGTGCCACCAGCAGAGGAATGGTAACCGGGGAGCTGTTTTTT. Protein: CATSRGMVTGELFF. The whole variable domain, filled in from reference TRBV15 and TRBJ2-2, reads DAMVIQNPRYQVTQFGKPVTLSCSQTLNHNVMYWYQQKSSQAPKLLFHYYDKDFNNEADTPDNFQSRRPNTSFCFLDIRSPGLGDTAMYLCATSRGMVTGELFFGEGSRLTVL.

This clonotype was picked up many times. J is TRBJ2-5 and V is TRBV29-1; D is uncertain. V was cut by 4 bases and J by 2 bases, with 8 bases left in between. The CDR3 loop spans 12 amino acids. From germline, CDR1 is SQVTM and CDR2 ANQGSEA. CDR3 amino acids: CSVVGKQETQYF. The CDR3 DNA reads TGCAGCGTTGTGGGAAAGCAAGAGACCCAGTACTTC.

This clonotype was counted many times. This chain links TRBV28 with TRBJ1-5, with D possibly matching TRBD1 (5 bases). The CDR3 has 14 residues. The germline V and J ends were trimmed by 8 bases and 3 bases, with 14 bases remaining between them. Germline-derived CDR1 and CDR2 are MDHEN and SYDVKM. The CDR3 is CASCSRDFNQPQHF. The CDR3 DNA reads TGTGCCAGCTGTTCCCGGGACTTCAATCAGCCCCAGCATTTT.

This clonotype was observed at least ten times. The J gene is TRBJ1-1, the V gene TRBV5-1; a weak D match, TRBD1 (6 bases). Trimming removed 0 bases from V and 0 bases from J, with 12 bases in between. This CDR3 has 16 residues. CDR1 is SGHRS and CDR2 is YFSETQ in the germline V gene. This chain's CDR3 is CASSLEQGTMNTEAFF. CDR3 bases: TGCGCCAGCAGCTTGGAACAGGGAACCATGAACACTGAAGCTTTCTTT.

The J gene is TRBJ2-2, the V gene TRBV6-1; D is perhaps TRBD2 (6 bases). The length of the CDR3 is 15 residues. Germline CDR1 and CDR2: MNHNS and SASEGT. The V end was cut by 6 bases, the J end by 7 bases, with 18 bases between. The DNA for the CDR3 is TGTGCCAGCAGCCTAAGCGGGCCTCCCGGCGGGGAGCTGTTTTTT. Protein: CASSLSGPPGGELFF.

This clonotype was seen only a few times. This chain joins TRBV20-1 and TRBJ2-2, with 9 bases identical to TRBD2. V shed 0 bases and J 1 base; nucleotides not matched to a gene: 0. The CDR3 consists of 15 residues. The germline V gene encodes CDR1 DFQATT and CDR2 SNEGSKA (reference sequence). The CDR3: CSARELAGNTGELFF. Written as DNA, the CDR3 is TGCAGTGCTAGAGAACTAGCGGGGAACACCGGGGAGCTGTTTTTT.